Shown below are 8 T cell receptor beta chains from a single sample sequenced in a study of blood T cell repertoires in COVID-19 (dated by TCRdb to between 2020 and 2021). Libraries were prepared through the immunoSEQ multiplex PCR assay. Here the immuneACCESS table is served through TCRdb, limited to in-frame sequences with V and J called. Missing clones are a known gap in these copies; in checked studies unresolved V genes cover under half, and the rest lacks a known reason. This sample is represented by about 29,000 clones; around 89% of them were singletons. The ten most abundant clones make up 3.5% of the sample. Sequencing was done on a sample of peripheral blood. These receptors were taken from a human donor in a cohort sampled during active COVID-19.

The chain combines TRBV19 with TRBJ2-7; D might be TRBD1 (5 bases). This CDR3 has 12 residues. Trimming shortened V by 5 bases and J by 6 bases, and 11 bases separated the two germline ends. CDR1 is LNHDA, CDR2 SQIVND, per germline (reference sequence). This chain's CDR3 is CASSWGGSEQYF. In nucleotides, the CDR3 is TGTGCCAGTAGTTGGGGCGGTAGCGAGCAGTACTTC.

V and J are TRBV4-3 and TRBJ2-7; the match to TRBD2 covers 7 bases. The CDR3 sequence is 15 residues long. From germline, CDR1 is LGHNA and CDR2 YSLEER. Losses at the gene ends were 1 base for V and 2 bases for J; bases not matched to a gene: 5. This CDR3 is CASSQGLAETYEQYF. DNA of the CDR3: TGCGCCAGCAGCCAAGGCCTAGCGGAAACCTACGAGCAGTACTTC.

This clone has a handful of counts. The rearrangement joins TRBV5-1 to TRBJ1-2; TRBD1 might be the D (5 bases). The CDR3 spans 14 residues. Germline V gene data show CDR1 as SGHRS and CDR2 as YFSETQ. Trimming took 1 base from V and 2 from J, leaving 9 bases between them. The CDR3 here is CASSLNRYNYGYTF. CDR3 sequence (DNA): TGCGCCAGCAGCTTGAACAGGTACAACTATGGCTACACCTTC.

V is TRBV5-8 and J is TRBJ2-5; 7 nucleotides line up with TRBD1. CDR1 and CDR2 (germline): SGHTS, YDEGEE. With V trimmed by 0 bases and J by 4 bases, 3 bases remained unmatched. The CDR3 has 14 amino acids. CDR3 DNA sequence: TGTGCCAGCAGCTTGGGACAGGGACGAGAGACCCAGTACTTC. This sequence encodes CASSLGQGRETQYF.

The CDR3 loop reads CASSQVGTSVGQFF. The CDR3 DNA is TGTGCCAGCAGCCAAGTTGGGACTAGCGTAGGGCAGTTCTTC. The chain links TRBV4-2 to TRBJ2-1; TRBD2 agrees at 10 bases. Germline-derived CDR1 and CDR2 are LGHNA and YNFKEQ. The V segment lost 1 base and the J segment 12 bases; nucleotides outside the gene matches: 6. The CDR3 has 14 residues.

The chain combines TRBV4-1 with TRBJ2-5; 8 nucleotides agree with TRBD1. CDR1 MGHRA and CDR2 YSYEKL come from the germline V gene. Losses at the gene ends were 4 bases for V and 4 bases for J; bases not matched to a gene: 8. The CDR3 has 15 residues. DNA for the CDR3: TGCGCCAGCAGCCCGCGGATGCAGGGGGCAGAGACCCAGTACTTC. Encoded protein: CASSPRMQGAETQYF.

The genes are TRBV5-4 and TRBJ1-2, with 9 bases aligning to TRBD1. Trimming removed 5 bases from V and 7 bases from J; junction bases left unmatched: 6. The CDR3 has 13 amino acids. Germline values: CDR1 SGHNT, CDR2 YYREEE (reference sequence). The CDR3 DNA reads as TGTGCCAGCAGGGCACAGGGGGCGGGTGGCTACACCTTC. This sequence encodes CASRAQGAGGYTF.

The CDR3 reads CASSRGTSGLQETQYF. CDR3 nucleotide sequence: TGCGCCAGCAGCCGAGGGACTAGCGGGCTCCAAGAGACCCAGTACTTC. V is TRBV5-1 and J is TRBJ2-5; 12 bases match TRBD2. V shed 4 bases, J shed 1 base, and the junction held 5 bases outside the gene matches. Germline loops: CDR1 SGHRS, CDR2 YFSETQ. The CDR3 contains 16 residues.